Listed here are 7 T cell receptor beta chains from one sample, sequenced in a study of cytomegalovirus exposure and HLA in healthy donors. Use of 60 Vbeta and 13 Jbeta primers characterized the PCR. Only in-frame clones appear in the TCRdb table, and some are missing; sequencing was by immunoSEQ multiplex PCR. The table has 150,000 to 200,000 clones, 79% seen once. Sequenced sample: PBMCs. The source of these receptors is a woman aged 25-40 years in good health and CMV-seropositive.

The chain has TRBV6-6 and TRBJ2-3, with D hard to call. V was clipped by 5 bases and J by 2 bases, with 11 bases between them. Germline values: CDR1 MNHNY, CDR2 SVGAGI (reference sequence). CDR3 length: 14 amino acids. CDR3 sequence: CASSATSPTDTQYF. CDR3 nucleotide sequence: TGTGCCAGCAGTGCGACAAGCCCCACAGATACGCAGTATTTT.

This sequence joins TRBV4-3 and TRBJ1-2, with TRBD1 identical over 7 bases. The junction had 11 bases not matched to a gene; V was cut back by 0 bases and J by 4 bases. Germline values: CDR1 LGHNA, CDR2 YSLEER. This CDR3 contains 17 residues. The CDR3 sequence: CASSQDLGGLFPYGYTF. The CDR3 bases are TGCGCCAGCAGCCAAGATTTAGGGGGCCTATTTCCCTATGGCTACACCTTC.

The chain carries TRBV6-6 and TRBJ1-1; D gene uncertain. Germline assignment: CDR1 MNHNY and CDR2 SVGAGI (reference sequence). The CDR3 contains 13 residues. Trimming pared 5 bases from V and 6 bases from J, leaving 13 bases between. The CDR3 sequence is CASSVLRRPEAFF. Written as DNA, the CDR3 is TGTGCCAGCAGTGTTTTGCGTCGCCCTGAAGCTTTCTTT.

V and J are TRBV2 and TRBJ2-7; no definite D call. The CDR3 is 14 residues long. Germline-derived CDR1 and CDR2 are SNHLY and FYNNEI. Trimming left V 3 bases short and J 0 bases short, with 9 bases between. The CDR3: CASSERRVSYEQYF. The CDR3 DNA reads as TGTGCCAGCAGTGAGAGACGGGTCTCCTACGAGCAGTACTTC.

The rearrangement links TRBV7-9 to TRBJ2-7; 10 bases are shared with TRBD1. CDR3 length: 15 amino acids. Per the germline V gene, CDR1 is SEHNR and CDR2 is FQNEAQ (reference sequence). The ends lost 5 bases at V and 4 bases at J; junction bases unmatched: 8. The CDR3 protein is CASSPSRTGGYEQYF. CDR3 nucleotide sequence: TGTGCCAGCAGCCCCTCCCGGACAGGGGGATACGAGCAGTACTTC.

The chain is built from TRBV6-5 and TRBJ2-7; maybe TRBD2 (6 bases). V was cut by 0 bases and J by 2 bases, with 11 bases left in between. In germline, CDR1 is MNHEY, CDR2 SVGAGI. The CDR3 has 15 amino acids. In DNA, the CDR3 is TGTGCCAGCAGTTACTCGTTTAGCGGCACCTACGAGCAGTACTTC. Translation gives CASSYSFSGTYEQYF.

The chain couples TRBV7-2 to TRBJ1-1; 8 nucleotides match TRBD1. Germline values: CDR1 SGHTA, CDR2 FQGNSA. V trimming: 3 bases; J trimming: 1 base; junction bases outside the gene matches: 1. This CDR3 contains 14 residues. This chain's CDR3 is CASSFGQGNTEAFF. The CDR3 DNA reads as TGTGCCAGCAGCTTTGGACAGGGGAACACTGAAGCTTTCTTT. Filled out from reference TRBV7-2 and TRBJ1-1, the complete variable domain reads GAGVSQSPSNKVTEKGKDVELRCDPISGHTALYWYRQSLGQGLEFLIYFQGNSAPDKSGLPSDRFSAERTGGSVSTLTIQRTQQEDSAVYLCASSFGQGNTEAFFGQGTRLTVV.